Listed below are T cell receptor beta chains from one sample, sequenced in a study of blood T cell repertoires in COVID-19. Clones were read by immunoSEQ multiplex PCR, and TCRdb kept only the in-frame ones, dropping some. Here the sample spans about 86,000 clones, roughly 83% being singletons. The sample taken for sequencing was peripheral blood. The receptors were gathered from a woman of 80 years or more with active or convalescent COVID-19. CDR3s include the opening cysteine and the closing phenylalanine or tryptophan. D genes are given only for firm matches. Rows may omit the clone size; those that give it use once, few, many or a size class.

>16|-|TRBJ2-1|TRBV19|TRBD2
TGTGCCAGTAGTATAGGAGCGGGAAGAGGTTTTAATGAGCAGTTCTTC
CASSIGAGRGFNEQFF
>13|once|TRBJ2-7|TRBV3-1/TRBV3-2|TRBD1
TGTGCCAGCAGCGATTGGACAGGACAGGAGCAGTACTTC
CASSDWTGQEQYF
>14|-|TRBJ1-5|TRBV6-2/TRBV6-3|TRBD1
TGTGCCAGCAGTTCCACGGACAGGAGTCAGCCCCAGCATTTT
CASSSTDRSQPQHF
>16|-|TRBJ2-3|TRBV7-2|-
TGTGCCAGCAGCTTAGATGGCAGGGGTCACACAGATACGCAGTATTTT
CASSLDGRGHTDTQYF
>14|-|TRBJ2-5|TRBV5-4|TRBD2
TGTGCCAGCAGATCCGGACTAGCGGAAGAGACCCAGTACTTC
CASRSGLAEETQYF
>12|-|TRBJ1-4|TRBV3-1/TRBV3-2|-
TGTGCCAGCTCCAGGGGCAATGAAAAACTGTTTTTT
CASSRGNEKLFF
>12|-|TRBJ2-7|TRBV29-1|TRBD1
TGCAGCGTTGGTCAGGGGGCGCGGGAGCAGTACTTC
CSVGQGAREQYF
>16|-|TRBJ1-5|TRBV2|-
TGTGCCAGCAGTGAGTCTACAGGGACCCGCAATCAGCCCCAGCATTTT
CASSESTGTRNQPQHF
>14|-|TRBJ2-7|TRBV30|-
TGTGCCTGGAGTGCTCCAGGCGTGACCTACGAGCAGTACTTC
CAWSAPGVTYEQYF
>17|-|TRBJ2-1|TRBV11-3|TRBD2
TGTGCCAGCAGCCCCAGGCGGGGGGAGCGGGAGCCCAATGAGCAGTTCTTC
CASSPRRGEREPNEQFF
>13|-|TRBJ1-2|TRBV30|-
TGTGCCTGGAGTGGCTCAGGGGTTAATGGCTACACCTTC
CAWSGSGVNGYTF